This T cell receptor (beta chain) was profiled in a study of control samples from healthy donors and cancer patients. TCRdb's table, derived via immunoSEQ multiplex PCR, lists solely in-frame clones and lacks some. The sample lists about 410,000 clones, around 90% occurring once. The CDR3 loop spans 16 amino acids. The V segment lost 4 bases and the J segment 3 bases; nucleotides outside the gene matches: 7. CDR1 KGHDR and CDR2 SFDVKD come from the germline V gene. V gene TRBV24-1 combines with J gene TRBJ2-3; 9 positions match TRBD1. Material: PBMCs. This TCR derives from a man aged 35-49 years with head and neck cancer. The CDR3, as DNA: TGTGCCACCAGTGACACCGGGACAGGGAGGACAGATACGCAGTATTTT. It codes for CATSDTGTGRTDTQYF.